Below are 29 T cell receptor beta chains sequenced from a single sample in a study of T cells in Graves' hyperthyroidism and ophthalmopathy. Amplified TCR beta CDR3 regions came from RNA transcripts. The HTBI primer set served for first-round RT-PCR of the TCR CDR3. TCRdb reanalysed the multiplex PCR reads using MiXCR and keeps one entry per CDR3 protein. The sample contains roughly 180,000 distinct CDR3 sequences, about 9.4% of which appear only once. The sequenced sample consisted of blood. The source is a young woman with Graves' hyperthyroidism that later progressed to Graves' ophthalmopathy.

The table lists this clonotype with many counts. This CDR3 reads CASSEGPAGPLGTQYF. The CDR3 DNA follows: TGTGCCAGCAGTGAAGGTCCAGCGGGACCCCTGGGGACCCAGTACTTC. V is TRBV2 and J is TRBJ2-5; 7 bases map to TRBD2. In germline, CDR1 is SNHLY, CDR2 FYNNEI. With 1 base clipped from V and 7 bases from J, the junction kept 12 bases outside the gene matches. This CDR3 comprises 16 residues.

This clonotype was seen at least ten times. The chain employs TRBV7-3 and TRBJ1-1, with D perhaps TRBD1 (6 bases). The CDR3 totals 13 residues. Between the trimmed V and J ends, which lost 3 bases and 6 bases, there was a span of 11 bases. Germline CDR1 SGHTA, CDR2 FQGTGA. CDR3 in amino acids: CASSFGQQAEAFF. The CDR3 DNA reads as TGTGCCAGCAGCTTTGGACAGCAAGCTGAAGCTTTCTTT.

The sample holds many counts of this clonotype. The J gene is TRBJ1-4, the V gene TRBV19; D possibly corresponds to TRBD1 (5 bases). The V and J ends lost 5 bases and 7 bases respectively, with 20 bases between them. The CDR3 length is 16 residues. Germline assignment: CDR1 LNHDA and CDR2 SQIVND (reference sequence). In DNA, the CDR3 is TGTGCCAGTAGTCATGGAAGGGGAACATTTGGTGAAAAACTGTTTTTT. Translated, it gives CASSHGRGTFGEKLFF.

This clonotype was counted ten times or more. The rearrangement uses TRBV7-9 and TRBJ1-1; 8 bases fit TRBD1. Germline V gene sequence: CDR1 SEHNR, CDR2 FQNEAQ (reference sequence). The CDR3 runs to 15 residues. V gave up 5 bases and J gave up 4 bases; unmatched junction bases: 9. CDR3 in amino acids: CASSHWTGKITEAFF. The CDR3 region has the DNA TGTGCCAGCAGCCATTGGACAGGGAAGATCACTGAAGCTTTCTTT.

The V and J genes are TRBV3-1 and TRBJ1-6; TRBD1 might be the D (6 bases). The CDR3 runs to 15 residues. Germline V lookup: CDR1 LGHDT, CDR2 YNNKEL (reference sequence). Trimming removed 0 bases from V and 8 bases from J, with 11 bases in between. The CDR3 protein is CASSQDAQGYSPLHF. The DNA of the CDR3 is TGTGCCAGCAGCCAAGATGCACAGGGATATTCACCCCTCCACTTT.

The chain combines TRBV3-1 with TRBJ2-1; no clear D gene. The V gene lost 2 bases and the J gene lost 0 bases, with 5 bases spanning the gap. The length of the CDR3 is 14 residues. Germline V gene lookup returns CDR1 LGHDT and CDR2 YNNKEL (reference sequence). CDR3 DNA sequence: TGTGCCAGCAGCCAATTCAGCTCCTACAATGAGCAGTTCTTC. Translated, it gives CASSQFSSYNEQFF.

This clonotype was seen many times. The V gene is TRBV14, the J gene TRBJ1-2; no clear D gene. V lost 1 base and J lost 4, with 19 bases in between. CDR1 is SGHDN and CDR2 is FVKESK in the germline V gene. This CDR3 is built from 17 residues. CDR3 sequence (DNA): TGTGCCAGCAGCCAAGCCTCCGCAGGTGATCTAGTCTATGGCTACACCTTC. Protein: CASSQASAGDLVYGYTF.

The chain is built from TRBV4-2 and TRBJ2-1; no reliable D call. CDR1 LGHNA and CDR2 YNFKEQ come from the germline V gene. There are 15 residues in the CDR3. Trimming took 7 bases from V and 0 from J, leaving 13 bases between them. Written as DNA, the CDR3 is TGTGCCAGCACCTCGTCAACGAGCTCCTACAATGAGCAGTTCTTC. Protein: CASTSSTSSYNEQFF.

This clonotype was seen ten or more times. The CDR3 nucleotides are TGCAGCGTTACCGGGACAGGAGGCTCCTACGAGCAGTACTTC. Its protein is CSVTGTGGSYEQYF. The chain joins TRBV29-1 to TRBJ2-7; 8 bases are a match to TRBD1. CDR1 is SQVTM, CDR2 ANQGSEA, per germline. CDR3 length equals 14 residues. The trim removed 5 bases at V and 0 bases at J, leaving 6 bases unmatched.

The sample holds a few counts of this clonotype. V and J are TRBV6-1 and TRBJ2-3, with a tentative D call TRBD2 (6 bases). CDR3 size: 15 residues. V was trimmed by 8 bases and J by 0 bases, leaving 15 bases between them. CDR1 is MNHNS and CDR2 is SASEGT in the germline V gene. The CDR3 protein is CASANRGSSTDTQYF. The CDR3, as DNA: TGTGCCAGCGCAAATCGGGGGTCTAGCACAGATACGCAGTATTTT.

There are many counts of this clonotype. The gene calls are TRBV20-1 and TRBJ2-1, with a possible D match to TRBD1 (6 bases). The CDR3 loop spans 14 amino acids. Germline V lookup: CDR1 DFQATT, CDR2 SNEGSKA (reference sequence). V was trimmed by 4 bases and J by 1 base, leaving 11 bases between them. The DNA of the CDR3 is TGCAGTGCTAAGGACAGAATGTCCTACAATGAGCAGTTCTTC. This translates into CSAKDRMSYNEQFF.

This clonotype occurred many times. The CDR3 bases are TGTGCCAGCAGTGAAGGTGGAAATGAGCAGTTCTTC. Translation: CASSEGGNEQFF. V is TRBV2 and J is TRBJ2-1; no clear D. V shed 1 base and J shed 7 bases, with 5 bases lying between them. CDR3 size: 12 residues. Germline V gives CDR1 SNHLY, CDR2 FYNNEI. The full variable domain, in which reference TRBV2 and TRBJ2-1 provide the parts outside the CDR3, is EPEVTQTPSHQVTQMGQEVILRCVPISNHLYFYWYRQILGQKVEFLVSFYNNEISEKSEIFDDQFSVERPDGSNFTLKIRSTKLEDSAMYFCASSEGGNEQFFGPGTRLTVL.

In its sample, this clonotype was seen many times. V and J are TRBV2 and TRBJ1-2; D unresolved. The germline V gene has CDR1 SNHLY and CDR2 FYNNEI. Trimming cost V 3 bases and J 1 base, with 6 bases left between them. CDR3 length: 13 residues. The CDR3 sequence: CASSDGLNYGYTF. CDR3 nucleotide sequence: TGTGCCAGCAGTGACGGCCTTAACTATGGCTACACCTTC.

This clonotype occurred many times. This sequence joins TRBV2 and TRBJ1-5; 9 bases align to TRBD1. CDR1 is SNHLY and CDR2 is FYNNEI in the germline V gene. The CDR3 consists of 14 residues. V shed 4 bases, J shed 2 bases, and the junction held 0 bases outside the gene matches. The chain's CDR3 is CASSGTGGNQPQHF. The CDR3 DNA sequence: TGTGCCAGCAGTGGGACAGGGGGCAATCAGCCCCAGCATTTT. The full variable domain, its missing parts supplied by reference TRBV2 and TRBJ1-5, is EPEVTQTPSHQVTQMGQEVILRCVPISNHLYFYWYRQILGQKVEFLVSFYNNEISEKSEIFDDQFSVERPDGSNFTLKIRSTKLEDSAMYFCASSGTGGNQPQHFGDGTRLSIL.

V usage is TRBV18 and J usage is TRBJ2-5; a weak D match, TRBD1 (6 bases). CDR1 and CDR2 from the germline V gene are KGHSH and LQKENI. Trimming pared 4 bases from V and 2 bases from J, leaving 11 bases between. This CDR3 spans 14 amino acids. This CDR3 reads CASSLGTHQETQYF. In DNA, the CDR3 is TGTGCCAGCTCACTAGGGACACATCAAGAGACCCAGTACTTC.

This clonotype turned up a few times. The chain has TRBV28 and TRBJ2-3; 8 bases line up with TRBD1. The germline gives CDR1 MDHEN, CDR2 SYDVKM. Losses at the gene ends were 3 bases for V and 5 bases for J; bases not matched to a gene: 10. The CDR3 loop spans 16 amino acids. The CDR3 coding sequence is TGTGCCAGCAGTTTCTCGACAGGGGCTGGGGGAGATACGCAGTATTTT. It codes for CASSFSTGAGGDTQYF. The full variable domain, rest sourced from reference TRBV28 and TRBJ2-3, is DVKVTQSSRYLVKRTGEKVFLECVQDMDHENMFWYRQDPGLGLRLIYFSYDVKMKEKGDIPEGYSVSREKKERFSLILESASTNQTSMYLCASSFSTGAGGDTQYFGPGTRLTVL.

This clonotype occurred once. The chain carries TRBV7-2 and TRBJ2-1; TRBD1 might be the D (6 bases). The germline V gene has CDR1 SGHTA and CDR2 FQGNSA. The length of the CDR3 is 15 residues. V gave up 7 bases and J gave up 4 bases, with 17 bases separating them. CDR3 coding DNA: TGTGCCAGCACACGGGACATCGCAACATACAATGAGCAGTTCTTC. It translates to CASTRDIATYNEQFF.

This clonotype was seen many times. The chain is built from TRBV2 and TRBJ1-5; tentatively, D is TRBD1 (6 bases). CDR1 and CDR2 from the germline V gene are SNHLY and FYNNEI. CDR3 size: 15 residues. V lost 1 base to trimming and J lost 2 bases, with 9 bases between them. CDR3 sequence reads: CASSEGGGGNQPQHF. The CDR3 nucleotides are TGTGCCAGCAGTGAAGGAGGGGGGGGCAATCAGCCCCAGCATTTT.

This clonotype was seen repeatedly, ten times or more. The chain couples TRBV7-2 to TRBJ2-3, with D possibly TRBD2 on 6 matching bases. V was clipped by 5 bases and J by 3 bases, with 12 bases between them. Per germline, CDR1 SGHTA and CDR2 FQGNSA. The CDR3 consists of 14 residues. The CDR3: CASSPGLFTDTQYF. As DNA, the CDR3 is TGTGCCAGCAGCCCCGGACTATTTACAGATACGCAGTATTTT.

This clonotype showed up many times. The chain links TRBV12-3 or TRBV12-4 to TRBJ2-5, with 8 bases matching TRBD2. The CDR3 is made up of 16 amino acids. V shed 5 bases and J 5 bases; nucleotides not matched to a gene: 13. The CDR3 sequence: CASSALTSATIETQYF. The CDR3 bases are TGTGCCAGCAGTGCCTTGACTAGCGCCACGATCGAGACCCAGTACTTC.

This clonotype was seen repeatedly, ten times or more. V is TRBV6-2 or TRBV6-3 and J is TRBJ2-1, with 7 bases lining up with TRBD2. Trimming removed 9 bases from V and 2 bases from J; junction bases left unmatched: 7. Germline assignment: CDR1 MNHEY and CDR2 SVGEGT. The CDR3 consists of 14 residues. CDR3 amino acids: CASWEGYAYNEQFF. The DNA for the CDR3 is TGTGCCAGTTGGGAGGGGTATGCCTACAATGAGCAGTTCTTC.

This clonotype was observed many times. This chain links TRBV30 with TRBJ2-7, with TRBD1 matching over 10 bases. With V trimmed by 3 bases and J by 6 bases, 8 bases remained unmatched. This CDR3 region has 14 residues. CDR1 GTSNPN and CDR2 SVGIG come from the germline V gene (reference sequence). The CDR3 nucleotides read TGTGCCTGGAGAGCCGGGACAGGGGCAGTCGAGCAGTACTTC. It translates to CAWRAGTGAVEQYF.

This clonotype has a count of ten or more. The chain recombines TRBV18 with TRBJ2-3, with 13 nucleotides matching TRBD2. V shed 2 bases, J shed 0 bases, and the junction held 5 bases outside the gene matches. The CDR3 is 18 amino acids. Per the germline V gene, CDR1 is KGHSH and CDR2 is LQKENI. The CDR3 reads CASSPGLAGARSTDTQYF. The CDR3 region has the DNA TGTGCCAGCTCACCAGGACTAGCGGGGGCTCGGAGCACAGATACGCAGTATTTT. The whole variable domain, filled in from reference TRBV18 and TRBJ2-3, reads NAGVMQNPRHLVRRRGQEARLRCSPMKGHSHVYWYRQLPEEGLKFMVYLQKENIIDESGMPKERFSAEFPKEGPSILRIQQVVRGDSAAYFCASSPGLAGARSTDTQYFGPGTRLTVL.

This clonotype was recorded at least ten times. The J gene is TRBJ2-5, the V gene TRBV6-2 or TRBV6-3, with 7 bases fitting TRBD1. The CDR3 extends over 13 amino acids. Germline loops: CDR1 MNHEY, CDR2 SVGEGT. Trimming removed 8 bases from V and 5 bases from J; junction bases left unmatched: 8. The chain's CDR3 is CASSRQGGETQYF. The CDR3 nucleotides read TGTGCCAGCTCCCGACAGGGCGGGGAGACCCAGTACTTC.

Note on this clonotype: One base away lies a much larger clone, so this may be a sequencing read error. DNA of the CDR3: TGTGCCTGGAGTGTAGAGACCCAGTGCTTC. Its translation: CAWSVETQCF. The chain recombines TRBV30 with TRBJ2-5; no reliable D call. The V gene's germline CDR1 is GTSNPN and CDR2 SVGIG (reference sequence). The CDR3 runs to 10 residues. Drawing the rest from reference TRBV30 and TRBJ2-5, the complete variable domain is SQTIHQWPATLVQPVGSPLSLECTVEGTSNPNLYWYRQAAGRGLQLLFYSVGIGQISSEVPQNLSASRPQDRQFILSSKKLLLSDSGFYLCAWSVETQCFGPGTRLLVL.

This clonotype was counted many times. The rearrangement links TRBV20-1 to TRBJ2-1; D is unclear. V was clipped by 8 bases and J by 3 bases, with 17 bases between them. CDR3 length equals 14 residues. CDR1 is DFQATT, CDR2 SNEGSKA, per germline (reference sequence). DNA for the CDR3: TGCAGTACCCCATCGAAAGGCGACTACAATGAGCAGTTCTTC. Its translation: CSTPSKGDYNEQFF.

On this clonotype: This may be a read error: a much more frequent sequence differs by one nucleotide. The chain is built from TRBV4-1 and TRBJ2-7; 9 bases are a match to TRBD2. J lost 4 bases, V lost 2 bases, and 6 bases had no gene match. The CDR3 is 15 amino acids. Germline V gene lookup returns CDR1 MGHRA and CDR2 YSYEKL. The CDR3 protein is CASSQPASGAYEQYF. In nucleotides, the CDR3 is TGCGCCAGCAGCCAACCGGCTAGCGGGGCTTACGAGCAGTACTTC.

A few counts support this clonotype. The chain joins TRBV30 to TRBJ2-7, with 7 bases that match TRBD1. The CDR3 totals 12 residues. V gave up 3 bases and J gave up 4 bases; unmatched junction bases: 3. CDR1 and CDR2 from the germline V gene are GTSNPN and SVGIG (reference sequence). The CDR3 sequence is CAWSRQGYEQYF. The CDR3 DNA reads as TGTGCCTGGAGCCGACAGGGATACGAGCAGTACTTC. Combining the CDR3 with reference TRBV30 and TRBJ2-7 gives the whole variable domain SQTIHQWPATLVQPVGSPLSLECTVEGTSNPNLYWYRQAAGRGLQLLFYSVGIGQISSEVPQNLSASRPQDRQFILSSKKLLLSDSGFYLCAWSRQGYEQYFGPGTRLTVT.

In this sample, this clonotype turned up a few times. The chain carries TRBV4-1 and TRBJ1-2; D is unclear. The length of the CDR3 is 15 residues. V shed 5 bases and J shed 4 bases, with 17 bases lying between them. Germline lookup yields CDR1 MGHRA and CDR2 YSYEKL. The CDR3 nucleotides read TGCGCCAGCAGCTCTCTACCACCAGACATCTATGGCTACACCTTC. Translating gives CASSSLPPDIYGYTF.